This T cell receptor (beta chain) was sequenced during a study of T cells in Graves' hyperthyroidism and ophthalmopathy (dated by TCRdb to between 2018 and 2021). About the full investigation: Peripheral blood was collected at initial diagnosis, before any treatment. The study also compared thyroid tissue and blood T-cell repertoires from five or six Graves' hyperthyroidism patients. Once sampling was done, hyperthyroidism patients were given methimazole at a starting dose of 30 mg daily, whereas ophthalmopathy patients were given high-dose intravenous methylprednisolone. The paper describes TCR Vbeta CDR3 sequencing of 120 to 150 peripheral blood samples, made up of around 41 ophthalmopathy patients, over 70 hyperthyroidism patients and around 17 progressor patients. For training and testing, the 100 or so patients in the discovery cohort were randomly divided in a 7:3 ratio. An independent validation cohort of 18 to 20 hyperthyroidism patients and about 16 patients who later progressed to ophthalmopathy tested prospective prediction of ophthalmopathy. TCR V-J signatures able to tell the groups apart were searched for in a discovery cohort of about a hundred patients, of whom about 40 had Graves' ophthalmopathy and roughly 58 had stable Graves' hyperthyroidism.

What the authors observed across the whole study: Most expanded thyroid clonotypes (frequency above 0.001) were also found in blood, which suggests that blood repertoires may mirror thyroid immune responses. No statistical method was used to set the sample size in advance, and investigators knew the group allocation. In validation, progression to ophthalmopathy was predicted by the model with more than 65% sensitivity and approximately 78% specificity, a median of about 6.8 months before onset. In cross-validation, a model built on a 13 V-J signature told ophthalmopathy apart from stable hyperthyroidism with less than 90% sensitivity and roughly 81% specificity, and in testing the same model reached 80%/75%.

In the ophthalmopathy patients, disease was moderately to severely active, with a Clinical Activity Score of 3 or more, a NOSPECS grade of 4 or more, and a duration of less than 3 months. The study excluded patients with uncontrolled infections, other autoimmune diseases, pregnancy or lactation. Clinical symptoms, serum thyroxine and TRAb, thyroid ultrasound, and orbital computed tomography formed the basis for the diagnoses. Ficoll-Paque density gradient centrifugation was used to isolate PBMCs from about 9.4 ml of fresh peripheral blood. Trizol reagent was used to extract total RNA, and RNA quality was then checked on an Agilent 2100 Bioanalyzer. CDR1 DFQATT and CDR2 SNEGSKA were looked up in the germline V gene (reference sequence). The junction shows trimming of 6 bases on V and 7 bases on J, and the gene matches do not reach 15 bases of it. Counted from cysteine to phenylalanine, this CDR3 has 15 amino acids. Just the 45-base CDR3 DNA is kept, in frame starting at base 1.

TCR beta CDR3 regions were amplified from RNA transcripts. The TCR CDR3 was subjected to a first round of RT-PCR using the HTBI primer set and the Qiagen OneStep RT-PCR kit. The libraries were constructed in a second round of multiplex PCR and then size-selected and purified. Libraries were sequenced paired-end with 100 bp reads on an Illumina HiSeq2000. As for the authors' bioinformatics: SOAPnuke was used to process the raw data, with reads discarded if the reads contained adapters or uncalled bases, had a mean Phred below 15, or lacked an exact constant-primer or identifier match. High-quality paired reads were merged using COPE v1.2.5, and each unique nucleotide sequence was defined as a clonotype. MiTCR v1.1 was used to align the clonotypes against IMGT TRBV, TRBD and TRBJ reference segments. Analysis was restricted to V-J combinations with a frequency above 0.0001, which covered just over 98% of repertoires. A TCS score was defined as the ratio between F50 (clonal expansion) and ExV (chaos), using BLOSUM62-based TCRdist between CDR3 peptides within each V-J. Welch's t-statistics and random forest reduced fewer than 550 V-J features to 13, which were used in a naive Bayes classifier (R e1071). TCRdb reprocessed the public reads (quality trimming at Q25 with fastp, clone calling with MiXCR) and kept in-frame beta chains. Rows are unified per CDR3 protein, each entry keeping the most common DNA and genes. The authors' filters were not applied to this entry. The sample yields 620,000 or so distinct CDR3 sequences; roughly 14% were counted once. Of the sample, approximately 13% is held by the ten largest clones.

As regards this clonotype: The antigen this receptor binds is unknown. Per-base quality was not reported, and no clone a single base away is much larger than it.

The receptor comes from a woman aged 50 to 60 with Graves' ophthalmopathy. Input material: blood. In this chain, TRBV20-1 is recombined with TRBJ1-2, with 9 bases in between that match TRBD1. The DNA sequence reads TGCAGTGCCGCGAACAAAACAGGGGGCGTCGGTGGCTACACCTTC. Its protein product is CSAANKTGGVGGYTF.